These 6 T cell receptor beta chains came from one sample sequenced in a study of cytomegalovirus exposure and HLA in healthy donors. Assay: immunoSEQ multiplex PCR; the TCRdb copy retains only in-frame clones and omits some. The sample comprises 120,000 or so clones, 89% of which are singletons, and about 1% rests with the top ten. The sequencing input was PBMCs. The receptors derive from a woman aged 18-29 years in good health and CMV-seronegative.

Remarks on this clone: One junction end disagrees with the germline gene, perhaps due to a read error. The V call is TRBV9, the J call TRBJ1-5; 9 bases map to TRBD1. Germline V gives CDR1 SGDLS, CDR2 YYNGEE. The CDR3 runs to 19 residues. The CDR3 DNA reads TGTGCCAGCATCGTACGGTGGGACAGGGATGTTGATAGCAATCAGCCCCAGCATTTT. Its translation: CASIVRWDRDVDSNQPQHF.

CDR3 bases: TGTGCCAGCAGCTTAGTCCGGAGCGGGGGCCACTTCTTC. The encoded protein is CASSLVRSGGHFF. This chain joins TRBV11-2 and TRBJ2-1; 8 bases line up with TRBD2. Trimming took 1 base from V and 16 from J; bases not matched to a gene: 9. Germline V gene data show CDR1 as SGHAT and CDR2 as FQNNGV. The CDR3 runs to 13 residues. Variable domain in full (rest from reference TRBV11-2 and TRBJ2-1): EAGVAQSPRYKIIEKRQSVAFWCNPISGHATLYWYQQILGQGPKLLIQFQNNGVVDDSQLPKDRFSAERLKGVDSTLKIQPAKLEDSAVYLCASSLVRSGGHFFGPGTRLTVL.

The V gene is TRBV23-1, the J gene TRBJ2-7, with 7 positions matching TRBD1. TRBV23-1 is known as an ORF, though its function is uncertain. CDR3 length equals 15 residues. J gave up 5 bases and V 0 bases, and 7 bases lay outside the gene matches. CDR3 nucleotides: TGCGCCAGCAGTCAATCAAGCGACAGGGTCCACGAGCAGTACTTC. Translation: CASSQSSDRVHEQYF.

The J gene is TRBJ2-7, the V gene TRBV7-2; 7 bases are shared with TRBD2. Germline assignment: CDR1 SGHTA and CDR2 FQGNSA. CDR3 size: 14 residues. After removal of 3 bases from V and 4 bases from J, the junction contained 6 bases not matched to a gene. The CDR3 DNA reads as TGTGCCAGCAGCTTCTCCGGGACTAATTACGAGCAGTACTTC. Protein product: CASSFSGTNYEQYF.

The gene calls are TRBV5-1 and TRBJ2-5; 8 nucleotides agree with TRBD1. The junction had 3 bases not matched to a gene; V was cut back by 3 bases and J by 2 bases. Germline V gene sequence: CDR1 SGHRS, CDR2 YFSETQ. This CDR3 is 14 amino acids long. The CDR3 nucleotides are TGCGCCAGCAGCTCCCGGACAGGGCAAGAGACCCAGTACTTC. As protein: CASSSRTGQETQYF. Looking up the rest from reference TRBV5-1 and TRBJ2-5 gives the full variable domain: KAGVTQTPRYLIKTRGQQVTLSCSPISGHRSVSWYQQTPGQGLQFLFEYFSETQRNKGNFPGRFSGRQFSNSRSEMNVSTLELGDSALYLCASSSRTGQETQYFGPGTRLLVL.

The rearrangement uses TRBV28 and TRBJ1-4, with a tentative D call TRBD1 (5 bases). Trimming took 5 bases from V and 8 from J, leaving 21 bases between them. CDR1 is MDHEN, CDR2 SYDVKM, per germline. This CDR3 spans 16 amino acids. CDR3 sequence reads: CASSPGSGWGSEKLFF. The CDR3 DNA sequence: TGTGCCAGCAGTCCAGGGTCTGGTTGGGGCTCCGAAAAACTGTTTTTT.